Shown below are 17 T cell receptor beta chains from a single sample sequenced in a study of blood T cell repertoires in COVID-19. Measured with immunoSEQ multiplex PCR; TCRdb has only the in-frame clones, and not every one. The repertoire holds 40,000 to 60,000 clones, with about 88% as singletons. The specimen was peripheral blood. The receptors originated from a man aged 35 to 55 with active COVID-19.

V usage is TRBV4-2 and J usage is TRBJ2-6, with a possible D match to TRBD1 (5 bases). Looked up from germline, CDR1 is LGHNA and CDR2 is YNFKEQ. V shed 4 bases and J shed 0 bases, with 13 bases lying between them. This CDR3 is 17 amino acids long. CDR3 in DNA: TGTGCCAGCAGCCCCCCAAGGGGAAGCTCTGGGGCCAACGTCCTGACTTTC. It codes for CASSPPRGSSGANVLTF.

V and J are TRBV7-9 and TRBJ2-6; D is perhaps TRBD1 (5 bases). The germline V gene has CDR1 SEHNR and CDR2 FQNEAQ (reference sequence). With 3 bases removed from V and 0 bases from J, the gap between germline ends came to 6 bases. The CDR3 sequence is 15 residues long. The DNA of the CDR3 is TGTGCCAGCAGCTTGACAGTCTCTGGGGCCAACGTCCTGACTTTC. Translation: CASSLTVSGANVLTF.

The rearrangement links TRBV10-3 to TRBJ2-1; tentative D call: TRBD2 (5 bases). V lost 5 bases, J lost 8 bases, and 16 bases lay in between. The length of the CDR3 is 14 residues. Germline values: CDR1 ENHRY, CDR2 SYGVKD. The DNA of the CDR3 is TGTGCCATCAGTATGGACTCCCGAGGTGATGAGCAGTTCTTC. It translates to CAISMDSRGDEQFF.

The J gene is TRBJ2-3, the V gene TRBV10-3; D is unclear. Trimming stripped 2 bases from V and 6 bases from J, with 9 bases between. This CDR3 contains 13 residues. CDR1 and CDR2 (germline): ENHRY, SYGVKD. CDR3 sequence: CAISETSADTQYF. Here the CDR3 DNA reads TGTGCCATCAGTGAGACATCAGCGGATACGCAGTATTTT.

V is TRBV3-1 (or the pseudogene TRBV3-2) and J is TRBJ2-1, with D tentatively TRBD1 (5 bases). This CDR3 is built from 15 residues. CDR1 LGHDT and CDR2 YNNKEL come from the germline V gene (reference sequence). V dropped 4 bases and J dropped 2 bases, with 12 bases sitting between them. CDR3 coding DNA: TGTGCCAGCAGCCCGAGCAGGGCGGCCTACAATGAGCAGTTCTTC. Encoded protein: CASSPSRAAYNEQFF.

The chain couples TRBV3-1 (or the pseudogene TRBV3-2) to TRBJ2-1, with a possible D match to TRBD2 (5 bases). CDR3 size: 13 residues. The V and J ends lost 4 bases and 5 bases respectively, with 9 bases between them. Germline lookup yields CDR1 LGHDT and CDR2 YNNKEL (reference sequence). As DNA, the CDR3 is TGTGCCAGCAGCCGACGAGGGAACAATGAGCAGTTCTTC. This translates into CASSRRGNNEQFF.

V gene TRBV18 combines with J gene TRBJ2-5, with D possibly matching TRBD2 (6 bases). Deletions cut 6 bases from V and 1 base from J, with 18 bases between. The CDR3 extends over 16 amino acids. Germline loops: CDR1 KGHSH, CDR2 LQKENI. The DNA of the CDR3 is TGTGCCAGCTCCCATCACCGGGGAGGAGGCCAAGAGACCCAGTACTTC. Its translation: CASSHHRGGGQETQYF.

The V gene is TRBV4-2, the J gene TRBJ2-7; D is perhaps TRBD2 (5 bases). Trimming shortened V by 0 bases and J by 2 bases, and 14 bases separated the two germline ends. In germline, CDR1 is LGHNA, CDR2 YNFKEQ. The CDR3 is 16 residues long. For the CDR3, the DNA is TGTGCCAGCAGCCAAGATATGTCGGGGTCGACCTACGAGCAGTACTTC. It translates to CASSQDMSGSTYEQYF.

The chain carries TRBV6-6 and TRBJ2-1, with 8 bases lining up with TRBD1. CDR1 MNHNY and CDR2 SVGAGI come from the germline V gene (reference sequence). V trimming: 5 bases; J trimming: 4 bases; junction bases outside the gene matches: 10. The CDR3 runs to 16 residues. The CDR3 is CASSSASTGVYNEQFF. The CDR3 DNA sequence: TGTGCCAGCAGTAGCGCGTCGACAGGGGTGTACAATGAGCAGTTCTTC.

The J gene is TRBJ1-5, the V gene TRBV19; possibly TRBD1 for D (6 bases). The ends were cut back, 3 bases at V and 4 bases at J, with 10 bases in the middle. The CDR3 loop spans 14 amino acids. Germline assignment: CDR1 LNHDA and CDR2 SQIVND (reference sequence). In DNA, the CDR3 is TGTGCCAGTAGTATTAGACAGGAGAATCAGCCCCAGCATTTT. It is translated as CASSIRQENQPQHF. Full variable domain (outside the CDR3, taken from reference TRBV19 and TRBJ1-5): DGGITQSPKYLFRKEGQNVTLSCEQNLNHDAMYWYRQDPGQGLRLIYYSQIVNDFQKGDIAEGYSVSREKKESFPLTVTSAQKNPTAFYLCASSIRQENQPQHFGDGTRLSIL.

This clone was seen a handful of times. V gene TRBV11-2 combines with J gene TRBJ2-2, with 15 positions matching TRBD2. The J segment lost 4 bases and the V segment lost 3 bases, leaving 9 bases of the junction unmatched. The CDR3 length is 19 residues. Germline CDR1 and CDR2: SGHAT and FQNNGV. The CDR3 region has the DNA TGTGCCAGCAGCTTTGGGGGACTAGCGGGAGGTGGTATCACCGGGGAGCTGTTTTTT. This gives the protein CASSFGGLAGGGITGELFF.

The rearrangement uses TRBV4-1 and TRBJ1-4, with 9 bases aligning to TRBD1. Unmatched junction bases numbered 20, after V lost 1 base and J lost 8 bases. Germline V gene data show CDR1 as MGHRA and CDR2 as YSYEKL. The CDR3 runs 20 residues. The CDR3: CASSQVPLGPSTGGKEKLFF. In DNA form, the CDR3 reads TGCGCCAGCAGCCAAGTCCCGCTTGGTCCGTCGACAGGGGGAAAGGAAAAACTGTTTTTT.

The DNA for the CDR3 is TGTGCCAGCAGGGGGCCCTACGAGCAGTACTTC. Its translation: CASRGPYEQYF. The chain carries TRBV3-1 (or the pseudogene TRBV3-2) and TRBJ2-7; possibly TRBD1 for D (5 bases). Trimming removed 6 bases from V and 2 bases from J, with 5 bases in between. Germline V gene sequence: CDR1 LGHDT, CDR2 YNNKEL (reference sequence). This CDR3 has 11 amino acids.

V and J are TRBV5-6 and TRBJ2-7, with a weak D call TRBD2 (7 bases). The CDR3 runs to 17 residues. Germline loops: CDR1 SGHDT, CDR2 YYEEEE. V lost 3 bases and J lost 9, with 28 bases in between. The CDR3 is CASSWNSGTRLASGQYF. CDR3 DNA: TGTGCCAGCAGCTGGAACTCCGGGACAAGACTAGCCTCAGGGCAGTACTTC.

The chain links TRBV2 to TRBJ2-1; 8 nucleotides line up with TRBD1. Germline trimming cut 3 bases from V and 8 bases from J; bases unmatched to any gene: 9. Germline V gene data show CDR1 as SNHLY and CDR2 as FYNNEI. This CDR3 has 15 residues. The CDR3 coding sequence is TGTGCCAGCAGTGATCAGGGGGCCGGAGGGGATGAGCAGTTCTTC. This gives the protein CASSDQGAGGDEQFF. The whole variable domain, filled in from reference TRBV2 and TRBJ2-1, reads EPEVTQTPSHQVTQMGQEVILRCVPISNHLYFYWYRQILGQKVEFLVSFYNNEISEKSEIFDDQFSVERPDGSNFTLKIRSTKLEDSAMYFCASSDQGAGGDEQFFGPGTRLTVL.

The rearrangement links TRBV29-1 to TRBJ1-3; D unresolved. The germline V gene encodes CDR1 SQVTM and CDR2 ANQGSEA. Deletions cut 5 bases from V and 0 bases from J, with 8 bases between. CDR3 length: 13 residues. The CDR3 here is CSVSYSSGNTIYF. CDR3 DNA: TGCAGCGTTTCATACAGCTCTGGAAACACCATATATTTT.

The V and J genes are TRBV19 and TRBJ1-1; D is possibly TRBD1 (6 bases). From germline, CDR1 is LNHDA and CDR2 SQIVND (reference sequence). V lost 6 bases and J 12 bases, leaving 17 bases between the germline ends. The CDR3 sequence is 12 residues long. As DNA, the CDR3 is TGTGCCAGTAGGGGAAACAGGGCAGGGACTTTCTTT. Translated, it gives CASRGNRAGTFF.